This entry concerns a single T cell receptor beta chain. The antigen is unknown. The entry originates in a study of shared clonotypes between healthy human individuals. Overall study results and limits: Tissue TCR repertoires likely differ from these blood-only repertoires.

Samples underwent the assay at deep level. Produced via immunoSEQ multiplex PCR; TCRdb's table is partial and in-frame only. The top ten clones hold 0.3% to 0.45% of a sample with about 2.5 million clones, roughly 92% of them seen once. The source material was naive CD4+ T cells from PBMCs. Subset indicated: CD45RA+ positively selected. The receptor comes from a man aged 18 to 29 in good health. Some clones in this sample may be carry-over from other donors' samples.

CDR3 amino acids: CASSSLDRGAKNIQYF. The CDR3 DNA follows: TGTGCCAGCAGTTCCCTGGACAGGGGTGCCAAAAACATTCAGTACTTC. The V and J genes are TRBV28 and TRBJ2-4, with TRBD1 identical over 9 bases. The CDR3 totals 16 residues. CDR1 is MDHEN and CDR2 is SYDVKM in the germline V gene. V lost 4 bases and J lost 1; bases outside the gene matches: 5. The whole variable domain, filled in from reference TRBV28 and TRBJ2-4, reads DVKVTQSSRYLVKRTGEKVFLECVQDMDHENMFWYRQDPGLGLRLIYFSYDVKMKEKGDIPEGYSVSREKKERFSLILESASTNQTSMYLCASSSLDRGAKNIQYFGAGTRLSVL.